This T cell receptor beta chain was observed in a study of PD-1 blockade in mismatch repair-deficient tumors. Clones were sequenced by immunoSEQ multiplex PCR, and TCRdb holds only the in-frame ones, with some missing. This sample has approximately 100,000 clones, with roughly four fifths found just once. Of note for this clone: Its antigen is not identified.

Study conclusions and caveats: Rapid post-treatment expansion, then contraction, generally preceding radiologic response, marked tumor-resident clones.

Trimming left V 7 bases short and J 2 bases short, with 14 bases between. The germline CDR1 and CDR2 sequences are MDHEN and SYDVKM. The CDR3 loop spans 14 amino acids. The specimen was peripheral blood, collected less than 37 weeks after starting pembrolizumab. The chain has TRBV28 and TRBJ2-5; D is perhaps TRBD1 or TRBD2 (5 bases each). The clonotype was recovered from an adult with mismatch repair-deficient cancer. CDR3 protein: CASTPVRGQETQYF. The CDR3 DNA follows: TGTGCCAGCACCCCCGTGAGGGGACAAGAGACCCAGTACTTC. The full variable domain, its missing parts supplied by reference TRBV28 and TRBJ2-5, is DVKVTQSSRYLVKRTGEKVFLECVQDMDHENMFWYRQDPGLGLRLIYFSYDVKMKEKGDIPEGYSVSREKKERFSLILESASTNQTSMYLCASTPVRGQETQYFGPGTRLLVL.